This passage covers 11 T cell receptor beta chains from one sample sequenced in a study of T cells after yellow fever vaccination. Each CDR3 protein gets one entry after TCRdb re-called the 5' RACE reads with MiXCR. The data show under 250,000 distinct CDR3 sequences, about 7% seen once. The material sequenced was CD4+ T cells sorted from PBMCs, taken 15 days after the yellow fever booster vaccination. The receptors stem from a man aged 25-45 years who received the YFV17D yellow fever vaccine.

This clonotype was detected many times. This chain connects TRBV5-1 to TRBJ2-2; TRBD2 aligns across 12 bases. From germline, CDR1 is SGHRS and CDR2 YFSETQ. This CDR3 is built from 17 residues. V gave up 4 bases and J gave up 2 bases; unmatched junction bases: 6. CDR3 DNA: TGCGCCAGCAGCCTCGGACTAGCGGGACATAACACCGGGGAGCTGTTTTTT. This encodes CASSLGLAGHNTGELFF.

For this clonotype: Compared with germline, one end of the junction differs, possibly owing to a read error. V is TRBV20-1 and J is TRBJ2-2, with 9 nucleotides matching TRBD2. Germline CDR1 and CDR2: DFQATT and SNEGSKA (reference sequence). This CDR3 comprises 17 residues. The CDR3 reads CCAPKGRGTSRAGELFF. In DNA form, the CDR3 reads TGCTGTGCCCCCAAAGGGCGGGGGACTAGCCGCGCCGGGGAGCTGTTTTTT.

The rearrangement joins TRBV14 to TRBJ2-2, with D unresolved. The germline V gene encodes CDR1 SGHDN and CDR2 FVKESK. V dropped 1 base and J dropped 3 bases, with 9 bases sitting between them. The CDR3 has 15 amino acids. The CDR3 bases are TGTGCCAGCAGCCAAGTTGGAAGGGACACCGGGGAGCTGTTTTTT. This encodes CASSQVGRDTGELFF. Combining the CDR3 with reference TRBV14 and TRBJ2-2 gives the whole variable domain EAGVTQFPSHSVIEKGQTVTLRCDPISGHDNLYWYRRVMGKEIKFLLHFVKESKQDESGMPNNRFLAERTGGTYSTLKVQPAELEDSGVYFCASSQVGRDTGELFFGEGSRLTVL.

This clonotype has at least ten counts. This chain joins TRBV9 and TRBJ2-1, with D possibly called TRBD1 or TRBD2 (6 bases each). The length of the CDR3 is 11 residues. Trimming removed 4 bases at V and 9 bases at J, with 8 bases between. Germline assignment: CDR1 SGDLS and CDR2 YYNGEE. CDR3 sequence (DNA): TGTGCCAGCAGCCCGGGGGCTGAGCAGTTCTTC. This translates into CASSPGAEQFF.

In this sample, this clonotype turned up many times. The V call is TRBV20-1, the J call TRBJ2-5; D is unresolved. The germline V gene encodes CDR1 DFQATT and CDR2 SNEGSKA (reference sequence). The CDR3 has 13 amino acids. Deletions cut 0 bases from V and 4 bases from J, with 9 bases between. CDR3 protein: CSARDPHGETQYF. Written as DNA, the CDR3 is TGCAGTGCTAGAGACCCCCACGGAGAGACCCAGTACTTC.

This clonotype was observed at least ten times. CDR3 in DNA: TGTGCCAGCATGCAAAGACTAGCGGGAGGGACAGATACGCAGTATTTT. Its translation: CASMQRLAGGTDTQYF. J is TRBJ2-3 and V is TRBV2; TRBD2 agrees at 14 bases. The CDR3 length is 16 residues. Trimming took 7 bases from V and 3 from J; bases not matched to a gene: 6. Germline V gene data show CDR1 as SNHLY and CDR2 as FYNNEI. Supplemented by reference TRBV2 and TRBJ2-3, the full variable domain reads EPEVTQTPSHQVTQMGQEVILRCVPISNHLYFYWYRQILGQKVEFLVSFYNNEISEKSEIFDDQFSVERPDGSNFTLKIRSTKLEDSAMYFCASMQRLAGGTDTQYFGPGTRLTVL.

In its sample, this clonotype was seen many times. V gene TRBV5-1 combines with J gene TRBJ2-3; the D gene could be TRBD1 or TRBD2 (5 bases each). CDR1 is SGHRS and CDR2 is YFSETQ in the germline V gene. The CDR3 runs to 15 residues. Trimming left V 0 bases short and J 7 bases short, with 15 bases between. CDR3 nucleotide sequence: TGCGCCAGCAGCTTGGAAGCGGTGGCAGGGAATACGCAGTATTTT. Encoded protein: CASSLEAVAGNTQYF.

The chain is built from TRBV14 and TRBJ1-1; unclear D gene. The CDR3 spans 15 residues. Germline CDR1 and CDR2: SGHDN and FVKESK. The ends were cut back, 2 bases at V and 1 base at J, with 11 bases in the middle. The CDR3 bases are TGTGCCAGCAGCCAACCATCGTCGCCGAACACTGAAGCTTTCTTT. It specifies CASSQPSSPNTEAFF.

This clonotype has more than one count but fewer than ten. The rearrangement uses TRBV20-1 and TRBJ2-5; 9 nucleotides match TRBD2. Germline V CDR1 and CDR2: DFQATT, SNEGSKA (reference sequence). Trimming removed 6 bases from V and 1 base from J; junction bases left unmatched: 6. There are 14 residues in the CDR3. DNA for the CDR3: TGCAGTGCCGTACCAGCGGGAGGCCAAGAGACCCAGTACTTC. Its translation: CSAVPAGGQETQYF.

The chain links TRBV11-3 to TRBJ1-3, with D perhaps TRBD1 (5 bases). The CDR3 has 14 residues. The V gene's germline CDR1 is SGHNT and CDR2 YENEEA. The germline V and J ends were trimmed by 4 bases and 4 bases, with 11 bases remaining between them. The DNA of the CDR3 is TGTGCCAGCAGCTCGTCAGGGTTCGGAAACACCATATATTTT. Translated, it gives CASSSSGFGNTIYF.

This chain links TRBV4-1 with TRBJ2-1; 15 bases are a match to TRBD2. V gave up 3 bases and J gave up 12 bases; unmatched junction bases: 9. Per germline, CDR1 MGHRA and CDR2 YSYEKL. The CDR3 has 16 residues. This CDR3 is CASSHRGLAGGFRQFF. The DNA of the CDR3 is TGCGCCAGCAGCCACCGCGGACTAGCGGGAGGGTTTAGGCAGTTCTTC.